The sequence of this T cell receptor (beta chain) was determined in a study of CD8+ T cells in alopecia areata. Trimming at V came to 4 bases and at J to 0 bases, leaving 2 bases not matched to a gene. Germline V lookup: CDR1 SNHLY, CDR2 FYNNEI. The CDR3 consists of 15 residues. Overall study results and limits: There were many expanded lesional clones persisting in scalp and blood during tofacitinib. Researchers report lesional scalp, most notably alopecia totalis/universalis, outstripped normal scalp in clonality. Mouse data revealed clearer TCR sharing than patient data did, a gap possibly tied to HLA.

Specified treatment: oral pan-JAK inhibitor, 5-10 mg twice daily. Concerning this clone: Antigen: not known.

Reverse transcribed after extraction, RNA yielded cDNA as the sequencing template. The table came from immunoSEQ multiplex PCR; TCRdb's copy has only in-frame clones and leaves some out. The data contain 150,000 to 250,000 clones, 50% to 60% of them singletons. The TCR was taken from a human donor with alopecia areata. The gene calls are TRBV2 and TRBJ2-2; 7 nucleotides agree with TRBD2. Sequencing used CD4+ T cells sorted from blood, obtained at week 4, from a patient treated with tofacitinib. The CDR3 loop is CASSVTSSNTGELFF. DNA for the CDR3: TGTGCCAGCAGTGTGACTAGCTCGAACACCGGGGAGCTGTTTTTT. Supplemented by reference TRBV2 and TRBJ2-2, the full variable domain reads EPEVTQTPSHQVTQMGQEVILRCVPISNHLYFYWYRQILGQKVEFLVSFYNNEISEKSEIFDDQFSVERPDGSNFTLKIRSTKLEDSAMYFCASSVTSSNTGELFFGEGSRLTVL.